This T cell receptor (beta chain) appears in the sequencing data of a study of blood T cells in healthy people across ages. Collection of 7.5 to 10 milliliters of peripheral blood was performed for each donor. Together with a sample-barcoded 5' primer, a J-beta primer mix was included in a second PCR lasting about 7 to 11 cycles. TCRdb reprocessed the 5' RACE reads with MiXCR, giving one entry per CDR3 protein. The sample carries roughly 680,000 distinct CDR3 sequences, around 45% recorded once. Study outcomes and limitations: Both higher diversity and more naive CD4+ cells marked long-lived donors when set against aged donors.

This CDR3 is built from 14 residues. Trimming shortened V by 7 bases and J by 7 bases, and 20 bases separated the two germline ends. Looked up from germline, CDR1 is KGHSH and CDR2 is LQKENI. Worth noting for this clonotype: Its specificity is not known.

The sequence was collected from an older woman in good health. The V and J genes are TRBV18 and TRBJ2-7; weak D call: TRBD2 (6 bases). What was sequenced was blood. In DNA, the CDR3 is TGTGCCAGCTGGGGCGGGAAAAGTTCGAATGAGCAGTACTTC. Its translation: CASWGGKSSNEQYF.